One and the same sample provided the 28 T cell receptor beta chains below, sequenced in a study of tumor and adjacent non-tumor tissue in lung cancer. TCRbeta libraries were built with three rounds of nested PCR, modified from ARM-PCR. MiXCR was run by TCRdb on the multiplex PCR reads, yielding one entry per CDR3 protein. Of 47,000 or so distinct CDR3 sequences in the sample, 64% are singletons; the top ten hold about 32%. RNA was extracted from bulk tissue without any cell sorting. This non-tumor lung sample came from over 3 cm beyond the tumor edge. Sequencing was done on a sample of distant non-tumor lung tissue. These receptors came from a woman aged 70-85 years with non-small cell lung cancer.

Ten or more counts support this clonotype. The CDR3 sequence is CSVEKTGFTGELFF. CDR3 bases: TGCAGCGTTGAAAAAACAGGTTTCACCGGGGAGCTGTTTTTT. The chain couples TRBV29-1 to TRBJ2-2; D may be TRBD1 (5 bases). Germline CDR1 and CDR2: SQVTM and ANQGSEA. The ends were cut back, 2 bases at V and 4 bases at J, with 11 bases in the middle. CDR3 length equals 14 residues.

This clonotype was detected many times. A much larger clone lies a single base off, so this may be a read error. The chain joins TRBV4-1 to TRBJ2-1; 9 bases agree with TRBD2. CDR1 and CDR2 from the germline V gene are MGHRA and YSYEKL. This CDR3 region has 21 residues. DNA for the CDR3: TGCGCCAGCAGCCAAGATAGGGGTAGCGGGAGACCCTTAAGCTCCTACAATGAGCAGTCCTTC. Translation: CASSQDRGSGRPLSSYNEQSF.

This clonotype was seen at least ten times. The CDR3 loop reads CASSPGTVDNEQFF. As DNA, the CDR3 is TGTGCCAGCAGCCCGGGGACCGTGGACAATGAGCAGTTCTTC. This sequence joins TRBV11-2 and TRBJ2-1, with D perhaps being TRBD1 or TRBD2 (5 bases each). The CDR3 is made up of 14 amino acids. Germline-derived CDR1 and CDR2 are SGHAT and FQNNGV. The V end lost 5 bases, the J end lost 5 bases, and 13 bases lay between the germline ends.

This clonotype was seen many times. The gene calls are TRBV4-1 and TRBJ1-4; D not resolved. The ends were cut back, 1 base at V and 3 bases at J, with 6 bases in the middle. CDR1 and CDR2 from the germline V gene are MGHRA and YSYEKL. This CDR3 comprises 14 residues. CDR3 sequence reads: CASSQALANEKLFF. Written as DNA, the CDR3 is TGCGCCAGCAGCCAAGCACTTGCTAATGAAAAACTGTTTTTT.

A word on this clonotype: The final CDR3 position lacks the conserved phenylalanine or tryptophan, pointing to a likely read error. The chain uses TRBV6-5 and TRBJ2-1; 12 positions agree with TRBD1. Germline CDR1 is MNHEY and CDR2 is SVGAGI. The CDR3 is 15 residues long. The CDR3 loop is CASKGTGGGYIEQFL. The CDR3 DNA follows: TGTGCCAGCAAAGGGACAGGGGGCGGTTACATTGAGCAGTTCTTA.

The rearrangement links TRBV5-4 to TRBJ2-5, with 13 nucleotides matching TRBD2. This CDR3 has 16 amino acids. V gave up 4 bases and J gave up 2 bases; unmatched junction bases: 5. Germline V gene lookup returns CDR1 SGHNT and CDR2 YYREEE (reference sequence). The DNA of the CDR3 is TGTGCCAGCAGCGTACTAGCGGGAGGGGATCAAGAGACCCAGTACTTC. Protein product: CASSVLAGGDQETQYF.

Regarding this clonotype: Because it lacks the conserved phenylalanine or tryptophan at the end, this CDR3 is likely a read error. The chain is built from TRBV12-3 or TRBV12-4 and TRBJ1-3; 8 bases agree with TRBD1. With V trimmed by 9 bases and J by 1 base, 8 bases remained unmatched. This CDR3 has 15 amino acids. The chain's CDR3 is CASRKGQGSGNTIYL. The CDR3 region has the DNA TGTGCCAGTAGAAAAGGACAGGGTTCTGGAAACACCATATATCTT.

This clonotype was seen more than once but under ten times. V gene TRBV5-4 combines with J gene TRBJ1-4, with 7 bases aligning to TRBD1. Trimming took 4 bases from V and 7 from J; bases not matched to a gene: 10. Germline assignment: CDR1 SGHNT and CDR2 YYREEE (reference sequence). The CDR3 has 15 residues. The CDR3 sequence: CASSLPGTVVEKLFF. In DNA form, the CDR3 reads TGTGCCAGCAGCCTTCCAGGGACAGTCGTTGAAAAACTGTTTTTT. The whole variable domain, remainder taken from reference TRBV5-4 and TRBJ1-4, is ETGVTQSPTHLIKTRGQQVTLRCSSQSGHNTVSWYQQALGQGPQFIFQYYREEENGRGNFPPRFSGLQFPNYSSELNVNALELDDSALYLCASSLPGTVVEKLFFGSGTQLSVL.

A note on this clonotype: Germline and junction disagree at one end, which may indicate a read error. The V and J genes are TRBV5-1 and TRBJ2-7, with 8 bases that match TRBD1. This CDR3 contains 19 residues. Germline values: CDR1 SGHRS, CDR2 YFSETQ. The CDR3 region is CVSSDRTGFGDWAYLEQYF. The CDR3 DNA reads TGCGTCAGCAGCGACCGGACAGGGTTCGGAGACTGGGCTTATCTGGAGCAGTACTTC.

This clonotype was counted between two and nine times. The chain combines TRBV29-1 with TRBJ1-1; D remains unclear. Germline CDR1 reads SQVTM; CDR2 reads ANQGSEA. The CDR3 is 13 amino acids. DNA for the CDR3: TGCAGTGCCCTAGGGCAGGATCACACTGAAGCTTTCTTT. Protein product: CSALGQDHTEAFF.

The chain recombines TRBV4-2 with TRBJ2-7, with 9 bases identical to TRBD1. The CDR3 spans 13 residues. J gave up 5 bases and V 8 bases, and 7 bases lay outside the gene matches. The V gene's germline CDR1 is LGHNA and CDR2 YNFKEQ. The DNA of the CDR3 is TGTGCCAGCCGGGACAGGGAAACGAACGAGCAGTACTTC. Amino acid sequence: CASRDRETNEQYF.

This clonotype has ten or more counts. This rearrangement joins TRBV5-6 to TRBJ2-3; D is uncertain. The V gene's germline CDR1 is SGHDT and CDR2 YYEEEE. The CDR3 runs 12 residues. The V end lost 6 bases, the J end lost 1 base, and 6 bases lay between the germline ends. As DNA, the CDR3 is TGTGCCAGCACCCGCGGCACAGATACGCAGTATTTT. Translating it yields CASTRGTDTQYF.

This clonotype was counted ten times or more. The chain is built from TRBV6-2 or TRBV6-3 and TRBJ2-1; 13 positions match TRBD2. The germline V gene has CDR1 MNHEY and CDR2 SVGEGT. This CDR3 contains 15 residues. J gave up 7 bases and V 5 bases, and 5 bases lay outside the gene matches. CDR3 sequence reads: CASSVGLAGRNEQFF. In DNA form, the CDR3 reads TGTGCCAGCAGTGTGGGACTAGCGGGAAGGAATGAGCAGTTCTTC.

About this clonotype itself: The germline gene is not matched at one end of the junction; a read error may be the cause. The rearrangement links TRBV14 to TRBJ2-3, with a possible D match to TRBD1 (5 bases). Per germline, CDR1 SGHDN and CDR2 FVKESK. This CDR3 region has 15 residues. The CDR3 DNA is TGTGCCACCAGCCACGAGGACACTATCACGGATACACAGTATTTT. Its protein product is CATSHEDTITDTQYF.

Turning to this clonotype: Its ends do not fully match the called genes, so a read error is possible. The chain is built from TRBV14 and TRBJ2-7; D gene unclear. This CDR3 contains 12 residues. Germline loops: CDR1 SGHDN, CDR2 FVKESK. The CDR3 sequence is CASSQDHNEEYF. CDR3 coding DNA: TGTGCCAGCAGCCAAGATCACAACGAGGAGTACTTC.

This clonotype is judged large (0.1 to 1%). The chain combines TRBV11-3 with TRBJ2-1; 10 nucleotides agree with TRBD2. Germline lookup yields CDR1 SGHNT and CDR2 YENEEA. J was trimmed by 3 bases and V by 1 base; bases with no gene match: 0. The CDR3 is 15 amino acids. The CDR3 region is CASSLASGSYNEQFF. DNA of the CDR3: TGTGCCAGCAGCTTAGCTAGCGGGAGCTACAATGAGCAGTTCTTC. Complete variable domain (other parts from reference TRBV11-3 and TRBJ2-1): EAGVVQSPRYKIIEKKQPVAFWCNPISGHNTLYWYLQNLGQGPELLIRYENEEAVDDSQLPKDRFSAERLKGVDSTLKIQPAELGDSAVYLCASSLASGSYNEQFFGPGTRLTVL.

A word on this clonotype: Its ends do not fully match the called genes, so a read error is possible. The V gene is TRBV6-5, the J gene TRBJ2-3; D unresolved. CDR1 MNHEY and CDR2 SVGAGI come from the germline V gene. The CDR3 extends over 15 amino acids. The CDR3 spells CASGYSFMNADTQYF. As DNA, the CDR3 is TGTGCCAGCGGTTACTCGTTTATGAACGCAGACACGCAGTATTTT.

Remarks on this clonotype: Since a much larger clone is just one base distant, this may be a read error. The chain employs TRBV6-2 or TRBV6-3 and TRBJ2-7; no clear D. Germline CDR1 is MNHEY and CDR2 is SVGEGT. This CDR3 has 13 amino acids. This CDR3 reads CASSYSETYEHYF. In DNA form, the CDR3 reads TGTGCCAGCAGTTACAGCGAAACCTACGAGCACTACTTC.

In the case of this clonotype: A junction boundary mismatches the germline segment, possibly from a read error. The chain has TRBV11-3 and TRBJ2-3; D is unclear. From germline, CDR1 is SGHNT and CDR2 YENEEA. The CDR3 is 14 residues long. The CDR3 DNA reads TGTGCCATCAGCAAACGCGGAACCTCAGACACGCAGTATTTT. Translated: CAISKRGTSDTQYF.

This clonotype was picked up many times. The chain joins TRBV6-5 to TRBJ2-1; no clear D. Trimming left V 5 bases short and J 9 bases short, with 11 bases between. The CDR3 sequence is 12 residues long. Germline V gene data show CDR1 as MNHEY and CDR2 as SVGAGI. Here the CDR3 reads CASSGPTSEQFF. Written as DNA, the CDR3 is TGTGCCAGCAGTGGCCCCACTTCTGAGCAGTTCTTC.

This clonotype came up a few times. This chain uses TRBV6-5 with TRBJ1-1, with 8 nucleotides matching TRBD1. This CDR3 contains 15 residues. Per germline, CDR1 MNHEY and CDR2 SVGAGI. Losses at the gene ends were 6 bases for V and 4 bases for J; bases not matched to a gene: 10. Written as DNA, the CDR3 is TGTGCCAGCAGATTAACAGGGGGGGTGAGCACTGAAGCTTTCTTT. Its protein product is CASRLTGGVSTEAFF.

Points on this clonotype: The junction departs from germline at one end; a sequencing error may be responsible. The chain employs TRBV29-1 and TRBJ2-1; 11 bases map to TRBD2. CDR3 length: 15 amino acids. Per germline, CDR1 SQVTM and CDR2 ANQGSEA. The CDR3 DNA reads TGCAGTGGGGAGGATACTAGCGGGAGTTACAATGACCAGATCTTC. It codes for CSGEDTSGSYNDQIF.

In its sample, this clonotype was seen a few times. The CDR3 loop is CASRDRVGYGYTF. CDR3 DNA sequence: TGTGCCAGCCGGGACAGGGTGGGCTATGGCTACACCTTC. The V gene is TRBV2, the J gene TRBJ1-2, with TRBD1 matching over 9 bases. The J segment lost 4 bases and the V segment lost 8 bases, leaving 5 bases of the junction unmatched. The germline CDR1 and CDR2 sequences are SNHLY and FYNNEI. This CDR3 spans 13 amino acids.

This clonotype was detected ten times or more. The CDR3 ends on some other residue instead of the conserved phenylalanine or tryptophan, so this is likely a read error. This chain uses TRBV6-5 with TRBJ1-2; no reliable D call. The CDR3 is 13 amino acids. Germline-derived CDR1 and CDR2 are MNHEY and SVGAGI. V gave up 5 bases and J gave up 2 bases, with 9 bases separating them. CDR3 nucleotide sequence: TGTGCCAGCAGTCGGACGGGGAACTATGGCTACACCTTG. It yields the protein CASSRTGNYGYTL.

This clonotype showed up many times. V usage is TRBV6-5 and J usage is TRBJ2-1; D uncertain. The CDR3 spans 12 residues. Trimming removed 5 bases from V and 8 bases from J, with 10 bases in between. Germline assignment: CDR1 MNHEY and CDR2 SVGAGI. In DNA, the CDR3 is TGTGCCAGCAGTCAAGACCCGCATGAGCAGTTCTTC. The encoded protein is CASSQDPHEQFF.

This clonotype was seen just once. One junction end does not reproduce the germline sequence, and a read error may be involved. The chain employs TRBV20-1 and TRBJ2-3, with 13 bases aligning to TRBD2. CDR3 length equals 20 residues. In germline, CDR1 is DFQATT, CDR2 SNEGSKA (reference sequence). The CDR3 DNA sequence: TGCAGTGCTAGAGGCACGGGACTAGCGGGAATGGGGGCTAGCACAGGTACGCAGTATTTT. Residues: CSARGTGLAGMGASTGTQYF.

Comments on this clonotype: One end of the junction fails to match germline, which may point to a read error. This chain connects TRBV11-1 to TRBJ2-1; TRBD2 matches at 8 bases. The CDR3 consists of 16 residues. Germline CDR1 reads SGHAT; CDR2 reads FQDESV (reference sequence). The CDR3: CATSLALAGLYNVKFF. The DNA of the CDR3 is TGTGCCACCAGCTTAGCCCTAGCGGGCCTGTACAATGTGAAGTTCTTC.

This clonotype was detected a few times. A single base separates this from a much larger clone, so it may be a read error. The chain has TRBV20-1 and TRBJ2-3, with D tentatively TRBD2 (5 bases). This CDR3 is 15 amino acids long. The germline CDR1 and CDR2 sequences are DFQATT and SNEGSKA (reference sequence). The chain's CDR3 is CRANTGETHTDTQYF. The DNA for the CDR3 is TGCAGAGCTAACACCGGGGAGACGCACACAGATACGCAGTATTTT.